This T cell receptor (beta chain) was sequenced in a study of T cell responses to AZD1222 COVID-19 vaccine. The assay was immunoSEQ multiplex PCR, and TCRdb's table has in-frame clones only and misses some. The sample includes roughly 150,000 clones, roughly nine tenths of them seen just once. There are 16 residues in the CDR3. In germline, CDR1 is SGHTA, CDR2 FQGNSA. Between the trimmed V and J ends, which lost 0 bases and 4 bases, there was a span of 15 bases. The sequence derives from an adult who received the AZD1222 COVID-19 vaccine. Material: peripheral blood, obtained 28 days after the second AZD1222 dose. The chain combines TRBV7-2 with TRBJ1-2; D uncertain. The DNA for the CDR3 is TGTGCCAGCAGCTTAGCCTTCCGCACTGAAATCTATGGCTACACCTTC. This translates into CASSLAFRTEIYGYTF.